Shown below are 29 T cell receptor beta chains from a single sample sequenced in a study of blood T cell repertoires in COVID-19. Sequencing used immunoSEQ multiplex PCR; TCRdb keeps in-frame clones, though not all of them. The repertoire holds 250,000 or so clones, with 70% to 85% as singletons. The sequenced sample was PBMCs or T cells enriched from blood (not recorded which). The receptor set was obtained from a man in his fifties or sixties who had recovered from COVID-19.

This sequence joins TRBV3-1 (or the pseudogene TRBV3-2) and TRBJ2-7, with 9 bases lining up with TRBD1. The ends lost 4 bases at V and 3 bases at J; junction bases unmatched: 4. In germline, CDR1 is LGHDT, CDR2 YNNKEL (reference sequence). The CDR3 sequence is 14 residues long. The CDR3 protein is CASSRGTGNYEQYF. The CDR3 bases are TGTGCCAGCAGCCGTGGGACAGGGAACTACGAGCAGTACTTC.

The chain couples TRBV5-1 to TRBJ2-3, with D possibly being TRBD2 (7 bases). Germline V gene lookup returns CDR1 SGHRS and CDR2 YFSETQ. The CDR3 has 15 amino acids. V was shortened by 5 bases and J by 1 base, with 14 bases between the two germline ends. The CDR3 sequence: CASRPGGVGTDTQYF. The CDR3 region has the DNA TGCGCCAGCAGGCCGGGGGGCGTCGGCACAGATACGCAGTATTTT.

V usage is TRBV6-5 and J usage is TRBJ2-7, with D possibly being TRBD1 (5 bases). The CDR3 is 12 amino acids. V gave up 5 bases and J gave up 3 bases, with 8 bases separating them. Looked up from germline, CDR1 is MNHEY and CDR2 is SVGAGI. The CDR3 DNA follows: TGTGCCAGCAGTACCGACAGCTACGAGCAGTACTTC. Translating it yields CASSTDSYEQYF.

The chain combines TRBV19 with TRBJ1-5; 7 positions match TRBD1. Per the germline V gene, CDR1 is LNHDA and CDR2 is SQIVND (reference sequence). V shed 4 bases and J 9 bases; nucleotides not matched to a gene: 6. CDR3 length: 13 amino acids. The CDR3 sequence is CASSTTGSRPQHF. DNA of the CDR3: TGTGCCAGTAGTACGACAGGGAGCCGGCCCCAGCATTTT.

The chain combines TRBV10-1 with TRBJ2-3, with D tentatively TRBD1 (5 bases). The germline V and J ends were trimmed by 6 bases and 2 bases, with 9 bases remaining between them. The length of the CDR3 is 13 residues. Germline CDR1 is WNHNN and CDR2 is SYGVQD (reference sequence). The CDR3 DNA is TGCGCCAGCAGCCAAGGGGACACAGATACGCAGTATTTT. It is translated as CASSQGDTDTQYF.

The chain employs TRBV6-2 or TRBV6-3 and TRBJ1-2; the D gene is possibly TRBD1 (5 bases). Trimming took off 4 bases at V and 2 bases at J, with 11 bases between the two ends. The CDR3 totals 14 residues. The germline V gene encodes CDR1 MNHEY and CDR2 SVGEGT. CDR3 residues: CASSLQATNYGYTF. DNA for the CDR3: TGTGCCAGCAGTTTACAGGCAACGAACTATGGCTACACCTTC.

This rearrangement joins TRBV5-6 to TRBJ1-1; D uncertain. Germline CDR1 SGHDT, CDR2 YYEEEE. Trimming removed 4 bases from V and 1 base from J, with 11 bases in between. CDR3 length equals 14 residues. Here the CDR3 DNA reads TGTGCCAGCAGCGTTCCGGGGAGGAACACTGAAGCTTTCTTT. It codes for CASSVPGRNTEAFF. The complete variable domain, with remaining parts taken from reference TRBV5-6 and TRBJ1-1, reads DAGVTQSPTHLIKTRGQQVTLRCSPKSGHDTVSWYQQALGQGPQFIFQYYEEEERQRGNFPDRFSGHQFPNYSSELNVNALLLGDSALYLCASSVPGRNTEAFFGQGTRLTVV.

V is TRBV13 and J is TRBJ2-3; 9 nucleotides agree with TRBD1. V gave up 4 bases and J gave up 8 bases; unmatched junction bases: 7. Germline CDR1 is PRHDT and CDR2 is FYEKMQ (reference sequence). The CDR3 contains 14 residues. The CDR3, as DNA: TGTGCCAGCAGCTCCGGGACAGGGTTCTTTACGCAGTATTTT. Translated: CASSSGTGFFTQYF. The whole variable domain, filled in from reference TRBV13 and TRBJ2-3, reads AAGVIQSPRHLIKEKRETATLKCYPIPRHDTVYWYQQGPGQDPQFLISFYEKMQSDKGSIPDRFSAQQFSDYHSELNMSSLELGDSALYFCASSSGTGFFTQYFGPGTRLTVL.

The chain recombines TRBV9 with TRBJ2-1; TRBD2 matches 8 bases. Germline-derived CDR1 and CDR2 are SGDLS and YYNGEE. The trim removed 0 bases at V and 1 base at J, leaving 0 bases unmatched. There are 15 residues in the CDR3. CDR3 sequence: CASSVAGGSYNEQFF. The CDR3 nucleotides are TGTGCCAGCAGCGTAGCGGGGGGGTCCTACAATGAGCAGTTCTTC.

The rearrangement uses TRBV9 and TRBJ1-1; no clear D. This CDR3 has 14 amino acids. V lost 4 bases and J lost 5, with 15 bases in between. CDR1 and CDR2 (germline): SGDLS, YYNGEE. CDR3 region: CASSQTAGLTEAFF. The CDR3 DNA reads as TGTGCCAGCAGCCAGACCGCGGGATTAACTGAAGCTTTCTTT.

This clone was detected a few times. The chain combines TRBV4-3 with TRBJ1-2, with 7 bases matching TRBD1. The V and J ends lost 3 bases and 9 bases, in that order; junction bases with no gene match: 10. This CDR3 is 14 amino acids long. The germline V gene has CDR1 LGHNA and CDR2 YSLEER. CDR3 in DNA: TGCGCCAGCAGCCACCCCTCAGGGGGTTCTCGCTACACCTTC. This translates into CASSHPSGGSRYTF.

The chain uses TRBV7-6 and TRBJ2-1; D not certain. This CDR3 is 15 amino acids long. V was shortened by 5 bases and J by 5 bases, with 16 bases between the two germline ends. CDR1 and CDR2 (germline): SGHVS, FNYEAQ. The CDR3 reads CASSPTLLGDNEQFF. In nucleotides, the CDR3 is TGTGCCAGCAGCCCGACTCTACTCGGCGACAATGAGCAGTTCTTC.

The V and J genes are TRBV11-2 and TRBJ1-1; perhaps TRBD1 as D (6 bases). This CDR3 is built from 13 residues. Germline V gene lookup returns CDR1 SGHAT and CDR2 FQNNGV. V was cut by 0 bases and J by 5 bases, with 7 bases left in between. CDR3 loop: CASSLEQGTEAFF. The CDR3 DNA follows: TGTGCCAGCAGCTTAGAACAGGGAACTGAAGCTTTCTTT.

This clone was seen once. This sequence joins TRBV19 and TRBJ2-7; 11 bases are a match to TRBD2. CDR3 length: 15 residues. The V gene's germline CDR1 is LNHDA and CDR2 SQIVND (reference sequence). V shed 4 bases and J 0 bases; nucleotides not matched to a gene: 2. The CDR3 DNA reads TGTGCCAGTAGTAGTAGCGGGGGGGGCTCCTACGAGCAGTACTTC. It specifies CASSSSGGGSYEQYF.

The rearrangement uses TRBV4-3 and TRBJ1-4, with no clear D. Germline CDR1 and CDR2: LGHNA and YSLEER. The V gene lost 0 bases and the J gene lost 0 bases, with 8 bases spanning the gap. The CDR3 extends over 16 amino acids. CDR3 protein: CASSQDQFATNEKLFF. The CDR3 DNA reads as TGCGCCAGCAGCCAAGATCAGTTCGCAACTAATGAAAAACTGTTTTTT.

This clone was observed a handful of times. The genes are TRBV6-1 and TRBJ1-1; D is undetermined. Trimming took off 1 base at V and 4 bases at J, with 7 bases between the two ends. The CDR3 covers 13 residues. In germline, CDR1 is MNHNS, CDR2 SASEGT. The CDR3 sequence is CASSEDWATEAFF. The CDR3 bases are TGTGCCAGCAGTGAAGATTGGGCCACTGAAGCTTTCTTT.

In its sample, this clone was seen once. The chain is built from TRBV7-3 and TRBJ1-1; perhaps TRBD1 as D (6 bases). From germline, CDR1 is SGHTA and CDR2 FQGTGA. The CDR3 loop spans 13 amino acids. Trimming took off 0 bases at V and 8 bases at J, with 10 bases between the two ends. The CDR3 loop reads CASSLTADREAFF. The CDR3 bases are TGTGCCAGCAGCTTAACCGCGGACAGAGAAGCTTTCTTT.

The chain carries TRBV11-3 and TRBJ2-1; tentatively, D is TRBD2 (6 bases). The CDR3 has 15 residues. V shed 5 bases and J shed 2 bases, with 13 bases lying between them. Germline V gene sequence: CDR1 SGHNT, CDR2 YENEEA. CDR3 sequence reads: CASSLLADPYNEQFF. The DNA of the CDR3 is TGTGCCAGCAGCCTACTAGCAGACCCCTACAATGAGCAGTTCTTC.

The chain is built from TRBV5-5 and TRBJ2-3, with 12 nucleotides matching TRBD1. V lost 0 bases to trimming and J lost 5 bases; unmatched junction nucleotides: 10. Germline V lookup: CDR1 SGHKS, CDR2 YYEKEE (reference sequence). The CDR3 runs 18 residues. This chain's CDR3 is CASSLVSPGQGARDTQYF. The CDR3 nucleotides are TGTGCCAGCAGCTTGGTATCCCCGGGACAGGGGGCCAGAGATACGCAGTATTTT.

The chain links TRBV4-2 to TRBJ2-7, with TRBD1 as a possible D gene (6 bases). Germline CDR1 LGHNA, CDR2 YNFKEQ. Trimming pared 1 base from V and 1 base from J, leaving 17 bases between. CDR3 length equals 17 residues. Here the CDR3 reads CASSQVGGAGDSYEQYF. The CDR3 DNA reads as TGTGCCAGCAGCCAAGTGGGTGGGGCAGGGGATTCCTACGAGCAGTACTTC.

V usage is TRBV5-1 and J usage is TRBJ2-7; TRBD1 might be the D (5 bases). CDR3 length equals 13 residues. Germline V gene sequence: CDR1 SGHRS, CDR2 YFSETQ. V lost 3 bases, J lost 3 bases, and 10 bases lay in between. The CDR3 spells CASSYATDYEQYF. CDR3 coding DNA: TGCGCCAGCAGCTACGCGACAGACTACGAGCAGTACTTC.

The table lists this clone with a count of one. The chain joins TRBV10-3 to TRBJ2-3; a weak D match, TRBD2 (5 bases). The germline CDR1 and CDR2 sequences are ENHRY and SYGVKD. The CDR3 loop spans 16 amino acids. With 0 bases removed from V and 7 bases from J, the gap between germline ends came to 17 bases. The CDR3 is CAISESAGPARNTQYF. For the CDR3, the DNA is TGTGCCATCAGTGAGTCGGCGGGCCCTGCAAGGAATACGCAGTATTTT.

This clone has just one count. The chain is built from TRBV6-2 or TRBV6-3 and TRBJ1-4, with 9 bases matching TRBD1. The CDR3 is 14 residues long. The germline gives CDR1 MNHEY, CDR2 SVGEGT. Trimming at V came to 4 bases and at J to 8 bases, leaving 5 bases not matched to a gene. The chain's CDR3 is CASSWGQGEEKLFF. Written as DNA, the CDR3 is TGTGCCAGCAGTTGGGGACAGGGCGAAGAAAAACTGTTTTTT.

This clone was recorded once. This rearrangement joins TRBV4-3 to TRBJ2-1; 13 bases are shared with TRBD2. Germline V gene sequence: CDR1 LGHNA, CDR2 YSLEER. V shed 4 bases, J shed 7 bases, and the junction held 4 bases outside the gene matches. The CDR3 loop spans 15 amino acids. The CDR3 here is CASSPTSGGGNEQFF. CDR3 coding DNA: TGCGCCAGCAGCCCTACTAGCGGGGGGGGGAATGAGCAGTTCTTC.

This chain uses TRBV5-6 with TRBJ1-1, with D perhaps matching TRBD1 (5 bases). V was trimmed by 6 bases and J by 3 bases, leaving 12 bases between them. Germline CDR1 and CDR2: SGHDT and YYEEEE. The CDR3 contains 13 residues. The DNA for the CDR3 is TGTGCCAGCATTGGGCAGGGTTACACTGAAGCTTTCTTT. Protein sequence: CASIGQGYTEAFF. Variable domain in full (rest from reference TRBV5-6 and TRBJ1-1): DAGVTQSPTHLIKTRGQQVTLRCSPKSGHDTVSWYQQALGQGPQFIFQYYEEEERQRGNFPDRFSGHQFPNYSSELNVNALLLGDSALYLCASIGQGYTEAFFGQGTRLTVV.

The chain employs TRBV10-2 and TRBJ2-7; D is perhaps TRBD1 (5 bases). Germline V gives CDR1 WSHSY, CDR2 SAAADI. V lost 7 bases and J lost 2, with 15 bases in between. This CDR3 is built from 14 residues. This CDR3 is CASNSKGITYEQYF. CDR3 sequence (DNA): TGCGCCAGCAACTCTAAGGGGATCACCTACGAGCAGTACTTC.

This clone appeared a single time. DNA for the CDR3: TGTGCCAGCAGCACCCCGGGACAGAATTTCTATGGCTACACCTTC. Amino acid sequence: CASSTPGQNFYGYTF. V usage is TRBV5-4 and J usage is TRBJ1-2; 7 nucleotides line up with TRBD1. The CDR3 runs to 15 residues. Germline lookup yields CDR1 SGHNT and CDR2 YYREEE (reference sequence). The junction had 10 bases not matched to a gene; V was cut back by 4 bases and J by 4 bases.

V usage is TRBV19 and J usage is TRBJ1-5; TRBD1 matches at 9 bases. The CDR3 is 17 amino acids. From germline, CDR1 is LNHDA and CDR2 SQIVND (reference sequence). Trimming took 4 bases from V and 0 from J; bases not matched to a gene: 7. The CDR3 sequence is CASSTRGQGYSNQPQHF. The CDR3 nucleotides read TGTGCCAGTAGTACCCGGGGACAGGGCTATAGCAATCAGCCCCAGCATTTT.

V is TRBV5-6 and J is TRBJ2-3, with TRBD2 matching 7 bases. The CDR3 runs 16 residues. The germline gives CDR1 SGHDT, CDR2 YYEEEE. J lost 1 base, V lost 1 base, and 6 bases had no gene match. This CDR3 is CASSLSMAGGTDTQYF. CDR3 coding DNA: TGTGCCAGCAGCTTGTCTATGGCGGGGGGCACAGATACGCAGTATTTT.